Following are 15 T cell receptor beta chains from one sample sequenced in a study of STAT5B mutations in CD4+ large granular lymphocyte leukemia. Data came from immunoSEQ multiplex PCR; TCRdb stores just in-frame clones and leaves some out. Of some 21,000 clones detected, just over 70% appear once; the ten largest clones hold around 30%. The material sequenced was CD4+ T cells from blood buffy coats. Source of these receptors: a human donor in good health.

The chain links TRBV7-9 to TRBJ2-5; TRBD1 matches 8 bases. The J call is uncertain, as TRBJ2-7 better fits the DNA end. CDR3 length: 15 amino acids. Germline values: CDR1 SEHNR, CDR2 FQNEAQ (reference sequence). CDR3 sequence reads: CASRQGVSNSYEQYF. The CDR3 bases are TGTGCCAGCAGACAGGGGGTCTCTAATTCCTACGAGCAGTACTTC.

The chain joins TRBV19 to TRBJ2-7; 8 positions agree with TRBD2. The V segment lost 1 base and the J segment 0 bases; nucleotides outside the gene matches: 2. The CDR3 is 15 amino acids. The germline V gene encodes CDR1 LNHDA and CDR2 SQIVND (reference sequence). The CDR3 nucleotides are TGTGCCAGTAGTATAGGCGGGAGGCGCTCCTACGAGCAGTACTTC. This sequence encodes CASSIGGRRSYEQYF.

This sequence joins TRBV7-2 and TRBJ2-3; TRBD2 matches at 12 bases. V was pared by 0 bases and J by 6 bases, with 7 bases of the junction left unmatched. Germline V gene data show CDR1 as SGHTA and CDR2 as FQGNSA. The CDR3 runs 17 residues. CDR3 in DNA: TGTGCCAGCAGCTTAGCTCCTAGCGGGGGGGCCGGGGATACGCAGTATTTT. Its protein is CASSLAPSGGAGDTQYF.

The genes are TRBV5-4 and TRBJ1-1, with D perhaps matching TRBD1 (5 bases). The CDR3 spans 15 residues. Per the germline V gene, CDR1 is SGHNT and CDR2 is YYREEE (reference sequence). V dropped 0 bases and J dropped 1 base, with 10 bases sitting between them. The CDR3 DNA follows: TGTGCCAGCAGCTTGGCCAGGGCGGCGAACACTGAAGCTTTCTTT. Protein product: CASSLARAANTEAFF. Variable domain in full (rest from reference TRBV5-4 and TRBJ1-1): ETGVTQSPTHLIKTRGQQVTLRCSSQSGHNTVSWYQQALGQGPQFIFQYYREEENGRGNFPPRFSGLQFPNYSSELNVNALELDDSALYLCASSLARAANTEAFFGQGTRLTVV.

The chain employs TRBV5-1 and TRBJ2-5; 8 bases are a match to TRBD2. CDR1 SGHRS and CDR2 YFSETQ come from the germline V gene. This CDR3 contains 14 residues. Trimming removed 5 bases from V and 3 bases from J; junction bases left unmatched: 6. CDR3 sequence: CASSRLASKETQYF. In DNA form, the CDR3 reads TGCGCCAGCAGTCGACTAGCGAGTAAAGAGACCCAGTACTTC.

This clone was counted once. This chain uses TRBV29-1 with TRBJ2-3; possible D gene TRBD2, 6 bases. This CDR3 has 12 amino acids. V lost 7 bases to trimming and J lost 10 bases, with 18 bases between them. Germline V lookup: CDR1 SQVTM, CDR2 ANQGSEA. The CDR3 is CSGHQSGTSQYF. CDR3 DNA sequence: TGCAGCGGTCACCAGTCCGGGACTTCGCAGTATTTT.

This chain uses TRBV29-1 with TRBJ2-5; 12 nucleotides agree with TRBD1. The J call is uncertain, as TRBJ2-7 better fits the DNA end. Germline lookup yields CDR1 SQVTM and CDR2 ANQGSEA. This CDR3 has 15 residues. The CDR3 sequence: CSVEKGTGGTYEQYF. The CDR3, as DNA: TGCAGCGTTGAAAAGGGGACAGGGGGCACCTACGAGCAGTACTTC.

In this sample, this clone turned up once. This chain connects TRBV6-5 to TRBJ1-2; no clear D. Trimming shortened V by 2 bases and J by 6 bases, and 13 bases separated the two germline ends. Germline lookup yields CDR1 MNHEY and CDR2 SVGAGI. The CDR3 contains 14 residues. The CDR3 DNA follows: TGTGCCAGCAGTTACAGGGCCAAAGGGAATGGCTACACCTTC. The encoded protein is CASSYRAKGNGYTF.

This clone appeared a few times. This chain links TRBV19 with TRBJ1-1; no firm D call. CDR1 is LNHDA, CDR2 SQIVND, per germline (reference sequence). The CDR3 consists of 14 residues. V lost 3 bases and J lost 0, with 8 bases in between. Here the CDR3 reads CASSISRLNTEAFF. DNA of the CDR3: TGTGCCAGTAGTATTAGCAGGCTGAACACTGAAGCTTTCTTT.

The rearrangement links TRBV29-1 to TRBJ1-2; 8 bases align to TRBD1. The CDR3 loop spans 13 amino acids. V trimming: 6 bases; J trimming: 7 bases; junction bases outside the gene matches: 10. Germline lookup yields CDR1 SQVTM and CDR2 ANQGSEA. The CDR3 nucleotides read TGCAGCGTATACAGGGGGTATGATGGTGGCTACACCTTC. Amino acids: CSVYRGYDGGYTF.

The J gene is TRBJ2-3, the V gene TRBV29-1; TRBD2 agrees at 13 bases. V shed 7 bases, J shed 4 bases, and the junction held 14 bases outside the gene matches. This CDR3 region has 17 residues. CDR1 and CDR2 (germline): SQVTM, ANQGSEA. The CDR3 bases are TGCAGCGCCAAAGGGACTAGCGGGATCGGGGCTCCAGATACGCAGTATTTT. Its protein is CSAKGTSGIGAPDTQYF.

The chain is built from TRBV29-1 and TRBJ2-3; maybe TRBD1 (5 bases). The CDR3 contains 14 residues. V shed 6 bases and J shed 5 bases, with 18 bases lying between them. From germline, CDR1 is SQVTM and CDR2 ANQGSEA. DNA for the CDR3: TGCAGCGTAGCGTTGCAGGGCTTTCAAGATACGCAGTATTTT. This encodes CSVALQGFQDTQYF.

This clone was observed a handful of times. In DNA, the CDR3 is TGTGCCAGCTCACCACAGGGGGCACTTTCACCCCTCCACTTT. It codes for CASSPQGALSPLHF. The chain uses TRBV18 and TRBJ1-6; the match to TRBD1 covers 7 bases. Unmatched junction bases numbered 3, after V lost 1 base and J lost 9 bases. The germline V gene encodes CDR1 KGHSH and CDR2 LQKENI. This CDR3 region has 14 residues.

This chain links TRBV6-1 with TRBJ1-2, with D possibly TRBD1 on 5 matching bases. Germline assignment: CDR1 MNHNS and CDR2 SASEGT. Deletions cut 1 base from V and 8 bases from J, with 14 bases between. The CDR3 runs 14 residues. Here the CDR3 DNA reads TGTGCCAGCAGTGAAGGGGGCTATAGCGGCGGCTACACCTTC. Protein sequence: CASSEGGYSGGYTF.

This chain connects TRBV14 to TRBJ2-6, with TRBD1 matching 9 bases. In germline, CDR1 is SGHDN, CDR2 FVKESK. With V trimmed by 5 bases and J by 0 bases, 8 bases remained unmatched. The CDR3 covers 18 residues. Here the CDR3 reads CASSAKQGAYSGANVLTF. CDR3 bases: TGTGCCAGCAGCGCTAAACAGGGGGCCTACTCTGGGGCCAACGTCCTGACTTTC.